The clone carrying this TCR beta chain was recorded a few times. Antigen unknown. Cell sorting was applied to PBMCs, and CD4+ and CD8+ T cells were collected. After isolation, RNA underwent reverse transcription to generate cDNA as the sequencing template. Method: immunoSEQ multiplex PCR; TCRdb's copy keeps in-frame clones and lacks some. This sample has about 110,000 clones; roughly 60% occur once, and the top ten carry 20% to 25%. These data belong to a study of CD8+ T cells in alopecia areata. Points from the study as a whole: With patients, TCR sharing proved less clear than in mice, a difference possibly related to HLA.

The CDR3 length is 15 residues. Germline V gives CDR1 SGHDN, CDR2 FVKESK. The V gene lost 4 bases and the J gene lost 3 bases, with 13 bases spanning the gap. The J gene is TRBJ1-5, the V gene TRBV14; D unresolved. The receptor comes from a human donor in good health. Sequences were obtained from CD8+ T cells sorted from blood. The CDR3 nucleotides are TGTGCCAGCAGCCGTAGGAGGCAGGACAATCAGCCCCAGCATTTT. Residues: CASSRRRQDNQPQHF. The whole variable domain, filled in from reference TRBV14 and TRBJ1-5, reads EAGVTQFPSHSVIEKGQTVTLRCDPISGHDNLYWYRRVMGKEIKFLLHFVKESKQDESGMPNNRFLAERTGGTYSTLKVQPAELEDSGVYFCASSRRRQDNQPQHFGDGTRLSIL.